This T cell receptor (beta chain) was retrieved from a study of blood T cell dynamics during melanoma immunotherapy (dated by TCRdb to the early 2020s). Regarding the research as a whole: All patients had metastatic melanoma and were given first-line pembrolizumab or nivolumab plus ipilimumab as standard of care in the United Kingdom. To find early correlates of response, peripheral T cell receptor repertoires were profiled in metastatic melanoma patients before and after one cycle of checkpoint inhibitor therapy. A training cohort was formed from consecutive patients, and a further independent group of patients from the same centre was pooled into an external validation set.

Every bulk PBMC sample was loaded with the same fixed amount of about 380 ng of DNA. Following the manufacturer instructions, the immunoSEQ TCRb Assay kit was used to amplify TCR beta CDR3 sequences from genomic DNA. The KAPA Library Quantification Kit for Illumina platforms was used to quantify pooled libraries by qPCR. Pooled libraries were clustered at roughly 0.6-1.2 pM and sequenced on an Illumina NextSeq 500. Turning to the authors' computational methods: Analysis of the TCR data relied on immunoSEQ ANALYZER and the R LymphoSeq package. A rearrangement efficiency score was calculated as productive divided by the sum of productive and non-productive CDR3 sequences. Clonality was assessed using the Gini coefficient and diversity using the Renyi index at alpha=1, with pairwise comparisons between timepoints within each patient. Clonal relatedness used an edit distance of 3, and repertoire similarity used the Bhattacharyya coefficient, both computed in LymphoSeq. Linear discriminant analysis on week-3 changes in clonality and diversity was built with the R MASS and caret packages to classify response. In its TCRdb copy, this immuneACCESS table keeps in-frame sequences only and misses some clones. Where compared with another copy, unresolved V genes explain less than half of these, and the others have no known cause. V, J and clone size reflect that table, while D and trimming were determined from the DNA. The sample profile shows 14,000 or so clones; just over 85% of them were found once. Clones ranked in the top ten supply 6% of the sample.

For this clone: Its antigen is not yet known. No much larger clonotype is one base removed from it; base qualities were not supplied.

According to the study, the label for this sample's time point signals: pre-treatment baseline. Blood samples were collected before treatment (T0) and at week 3 (W3), after the first cycle of checkpoint blockade. Except for a couple of patients with rapid clinical progression, response was assessed 12 weeks after the first infusion by RECIST 1.1; disease control meant complete response, partial response or stable disease. Patients with prior systemic cancer treatment, concomitant immunosuppressant therapy or synchronous other active malignancies were excluded. To track both circulating cells and T cell turnover, TCR beta was sequenced from bulk PBMC as well as from plasma cell-free DNA. PBMC were isolated from blood with Lymphoprep and SepMate tubes, followed by red cell lysis. QIAamp DNA Blood Mini kits were used to extract DNA from PBMC and sorted T cell subsets. Broad study findings and their caveats: Whether the T cell clones driving repertoire changes were melanoma-specific or reflected general immune activation could not be determined in the study. The relatively small sample size was acknowledged as a potential limitation on generalization of the results. Patients who later achieved disease control showed a bifurcated PBMC repertoire reorganization at W3, with increased clonality or increased diversity, unlike progressors.

The germline V gene specifies SGHTA as CDR1 and FQGTGA as CDR2. Spanning cysteine to phenylalanine, the CDR3 consists of 16 amino acids. Only the CDR3 part of the read is kept: 48 bases, read in frame from the first base. Germline trimming amounts to 2 bases on V and 2 bases on J, with 5 as the count of junction bases outside the gene matches. Sequences were derived from blood, sampled from a patient treated with checkpoint blockade. The clonotype was recovered from a human donor with melanoma. The rearrangement combines TRBV7-3 with TRBJ2-3, with 9 middle bases fitting TRBD2. The nucleotide sequence reads as follows: TGTGCCAGCAGCTTACTGGTAGCGGGGGCCACAGATACGCAGTATTTT. This is translated as CASSLLVAGATDTQYF. Full variable domain (CDR3 extended with the reference TRBV7-3 and TRBJ2-3 proteins): GAGVSQTPSNKVTEKGKYVELRCDPISGHTALYWYRQSLGQGPEFLIYFQGTGAADDSGLPNDRFFAVRPEGSVSTLKIQRTERGDSAVYLCASSLLVAGATDTQYFGPGTRLTVL.